The rows below give T cell receptor beta chains drawn from one sample of a study of blood T cell repertoires in COVID-19. Sequencing was performed with immunoSEQ multiplex PCR; in TCRdb, only in-frame clones are kept and a portion is missing. The profile shows 250,000 or so clones, 80% to 90% of them singletons. Sequenced sample: peripheral blood. The receptors were gathered from a woman in her twenties or thirties with active or convalescent COVID-19. Both conserved end residues are part of each CDR3. Each record gives: CDR3 length, J gene, D gene, V gene, clone size, CDR3 DNA, CDR3 protein. D genes are given only for firm matches. Some rows mark clone size as missing; the rest say once, few, many or name a class of expanded clone.

14,TRBJ1-1,TRBD1,TRBV5-5,-,TGTGCCAGCAGCACCAGGACAGGGAACACTGAAGCTTTCTTT,CASSTRTGNTEAFF
15,TRBJ1-2,TRBD1,TRBV7-2,-,TGTGCCAGCAGCCAACGGACAGGGAGAGGGTATGGCTACACCTTC,CASSQRTGRGYGYTF
14,TRBJ2-5,TRBD2,TRBV18,-,TGTGCCAGCTCACCGACTAGCGGGGGGGAGACCCAGTACTTC,CASSPTSGGETQYF
14,TRBJ2-7,TRBD1,TRBV30,-,TGTGCCTGGACTAGGGGACAGGGTATCCACGAGCAGTACTTC,CAWTRGQGIHEQYF
15,TRBJ1-4,-,TRBV9,-,TGTGCCAGCAGCGTAGATGGGGCTTTCGTTGAAAAACTGTTTTTT,CASSVDGAFVEKLFF
15,TRBJ1-3,-,TRBV15,-,TGTGCCACCAGCCTTACATTAACCACAGTCACTTATCAGCAATTT,CATSLTLTTVTYQQF
12,TRBJ1-1,-,TRBV30,-,TGTGCCTGGAGCCAGGGGAACACTGAAGCTTTCTTT,CAWSQGNTEAFF
15,TRBJ2-7,-,TRBV5-1,-,TGCGCCAGCAGACAAAACCCCGTGGGGGGCTACGAGCAGTACTTC,CASRQNPVGGYEQYF
15,TRBJ1-2,-,TRBV30,-,TGTGCCTGGAGTCCCGGTAGTTCTTGGTCCTATGGCTACACCTTC,CAWSPGSSWSYGYTF
14,TRBJ2-4,TRBD2,TRBV19,-,TGTGCCAGGAAGCGGGGGGGCGGAGAAAACATTCAGTACTTC,CARKRGGGENIQYF
15,TRBJ2-3,-,TRBV5-1,-,TGCGCCAGCAGCTTGTGGGACTCCATCACAGATACGCAGTATTTT,CASSLWDSITDTQYF
14,TRBJ1-3,-,TRBV7-2,-,TGTGCCAGCAGCTCTCAGAGACTTGGAAACACCATATATTTT,CASSSQRLGNTIYF
12,TRBJ1-5,-,TRBV23-1,-,TGCGCCACACCCGGGTGTGATCAGCCCCAGCATTTT,CATPGCDQPQHF
14,TRBJ2-7,TRBD2,TRBV19,-,TGTGCCAGTAGTATAGCGGGGGGAGCCTACGAGCAGTACTTC,CASSIAGGAYEQYF
14,TRBJ1-1,TRBD1,TRBV6-5,-,TGTGCCAGCAGAGCTAGACAGGGGTTAACTGAAGCTTTCTTT,CASRARQGLTEAFF
15,TRBJ1-1,-,TRBV19,-,TGTGCCAGTAGTATGGCCGGGGGACTGAACACTGAAGCTTTCTTT,CASSMAGGLNTEAFF
15,TRBJ2-3,-,TRBV7-2,-,TGTGCCAGCAGCTTATGGGGGGGGCCCACAGATACGCAGTATTTT,CASSLWGGPTDTQYF
16,TRBJ2-1,-,TRBV9,-,TGTGCCAGCAGCGTAGCCGGCCTGGGAGCCTACAATGAGCAGTTCTTC,CASSVAGLGAYNEQFF
16,TRBJ2-2,-,TRBV6-5,once,TGTGCCAGCAGTTACGGCACTAGCCCGGGCACCGGGGAGCTGTTTTTT,CASSYGTSPGTGELFF
16,TRBJ2-2,TRBD2,TRBV30,-,TGTGCCTGGACCCTATGGGCGGGGGGCAGCACCGGGGAGCTGTTTTTT,CAWTLWAGGSTGELFF
13,TRBJ1-1,-,TRBV19,-,TGTGCCAGTAGTATTGGGGGGGCCCCTGAAGCTTTCTTT,CASSIGGAPEAFF
17,TRBJ1-5,TRBD1,TRBV6-2/TRBV6-3,-,TGTGCCAGCGGTTACACAGGGGGCGTCGATGGCAATCAGCCCCAGCATTTT,CASGYTGGVDGNQPQHF
14,TRBJ2-5,TRBD2,TRBV5-1,once,TGCGCCAGCAGCTTGATTGCGGGGGACGAGACCCAGTACTTC,CASSLIAGDETQYF
15,TRBJ2-7,-,TRBV4-3,-,TGCGCCAGCAGCCAAGCGTGGGTAGGGGGCTACGAGCAGTACTTC,CASSQAWVGGYEQYF
16,TRBJ1-1,-,TRBV21-1,-,TGTGCCAGCAGCAATGAACCAGGACAGGCGAACACTGAAGCTTTCTTT,CASSNEPGQANTEAFF
14,TRBJ2-3,TRBD2,TRBV7-2,-,TGTGCCACTAAAGGGGCGGGGGTCACAGATACGCAGTATTTT,CATKGAGVTDTQYF
14,TRBJ1-6,-,TRBV5-4,-,TGTGCCTCTTACGATAGGACAAGCAATTCACCCCTCCACTTT,CASYDRTSNSPLHF